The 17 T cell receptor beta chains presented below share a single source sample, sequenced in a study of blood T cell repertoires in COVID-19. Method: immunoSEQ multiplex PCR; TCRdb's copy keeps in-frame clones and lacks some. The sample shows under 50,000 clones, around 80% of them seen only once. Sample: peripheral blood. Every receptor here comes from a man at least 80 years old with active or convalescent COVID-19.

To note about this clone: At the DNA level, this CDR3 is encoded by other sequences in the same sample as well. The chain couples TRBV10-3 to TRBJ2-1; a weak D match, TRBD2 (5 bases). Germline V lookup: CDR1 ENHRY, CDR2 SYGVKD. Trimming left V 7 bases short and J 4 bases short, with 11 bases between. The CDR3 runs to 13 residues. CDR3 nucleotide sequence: TGTGCCATCAACAGCGGACTTTACAATGAGCAGTTCTTC. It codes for CAINSGLYNEQFF.

CDR3 sequence reads: CASSQRQGQQPQHF. In DNA, the CDR3 is TGTGCCAGCAGTCAGAGACAGGGTCAACAGCCCCAGCATTTT. The chain uses TRBV28 and TRBJ1-5, with 7 bases fitting TRBD1. V lost 5 bases, J lost 7 bases, and 8 bases stayed unmatched. Germline assignment: CDR1 MDHEN and CDR2 SYDVKM. The CDR3 is 14 residues long.

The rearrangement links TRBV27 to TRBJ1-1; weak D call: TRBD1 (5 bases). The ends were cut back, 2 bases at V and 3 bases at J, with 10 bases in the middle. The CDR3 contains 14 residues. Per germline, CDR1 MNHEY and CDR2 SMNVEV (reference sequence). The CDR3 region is CASSLSSGYTEAFF. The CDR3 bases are TGTGCCAGCAGTTTAAGTTCAGGGTACACTGAAGCTTTCTTT.

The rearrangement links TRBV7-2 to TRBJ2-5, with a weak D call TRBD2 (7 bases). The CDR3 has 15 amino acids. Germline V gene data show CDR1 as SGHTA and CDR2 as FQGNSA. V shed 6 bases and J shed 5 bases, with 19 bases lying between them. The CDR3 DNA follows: TGTGCCAGCAGGTCCCGGGGGGCCGTAAGGGAGACCCAGTACTTC. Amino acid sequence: CASRSRGAVRETQYF.

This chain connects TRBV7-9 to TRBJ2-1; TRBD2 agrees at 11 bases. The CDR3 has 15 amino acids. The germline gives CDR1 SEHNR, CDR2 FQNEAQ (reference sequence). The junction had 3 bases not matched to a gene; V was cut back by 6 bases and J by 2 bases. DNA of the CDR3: TGTGCCAGCAGACAGGGACTAGCGGCCTACAATGAGCAGTTCTTC. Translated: CASRQGLAAYNEQFF.

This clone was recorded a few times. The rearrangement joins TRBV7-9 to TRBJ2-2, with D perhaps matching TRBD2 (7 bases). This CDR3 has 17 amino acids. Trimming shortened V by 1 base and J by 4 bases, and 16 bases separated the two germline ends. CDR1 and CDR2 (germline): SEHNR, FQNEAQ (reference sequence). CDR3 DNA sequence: TGTGCCAGCAGCTTAGGGATAGGCGGGGGCTTCACCGGGGAGCTGTTTTTT. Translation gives CASSLGIGGGFTGELFF. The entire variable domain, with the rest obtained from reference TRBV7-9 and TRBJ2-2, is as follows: DTGVSQNPRHKITKRGQNVTFRCDPISEHNRLYWYRQTLGQGPEFLTYFQNEAQLEKSRLLSDRFSAERPKGSFSTLEIQRTEQGDSAMYLCASSLGIGGGFTGELFFGEGSRLTVL.

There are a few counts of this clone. The CDR3 coding sequence is TGTGCCAGCTGGGACAGGGGGATTAGGGAGACCCAGTACTTC. Protein product: CASWDRGIRETQYF. The genes are TRBV5-4 and TRBJ2-5; 11 nucleotides match TRBD1. The CDR3 length is 14 residues. The ends lost 7 bases at V and 5 bases at J; junction bases unmatched: 7. Germline assignment: CDR1 SGHNT and CDR2 YYREEE (reference sequence).

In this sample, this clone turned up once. The CDR3 nucleotides read TGTGCCAGCTGGGGGGGGGTATGGCAGCCCCAGCATTTT. Its translation: CASWGGVWQPQHF. The V call is TRBV6-4, the J call TRBJ1-5; D perhaps matches TRBD1 (5 bases). The V and J ends lost 8 bases and 7 bases respectively, with 15 bases between them. Germline CDR1 and CDR2: MRHNA and SNTAGT. This CDR3 region has 13 residues.

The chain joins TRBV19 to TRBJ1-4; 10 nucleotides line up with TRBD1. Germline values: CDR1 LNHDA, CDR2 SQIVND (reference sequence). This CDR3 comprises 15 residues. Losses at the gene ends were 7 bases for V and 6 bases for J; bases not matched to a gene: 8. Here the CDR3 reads CASNKPGTGDEKLFF. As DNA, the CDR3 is TGTGCCAGTAACAAGCCCGGGACAGGGGATGAAAAACTGTTTTTT.

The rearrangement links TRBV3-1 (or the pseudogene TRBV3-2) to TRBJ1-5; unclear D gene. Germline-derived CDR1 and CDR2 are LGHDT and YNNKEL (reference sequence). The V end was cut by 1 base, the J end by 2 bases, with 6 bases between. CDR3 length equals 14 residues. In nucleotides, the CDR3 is TGTGCCAGCAGCCAAGGGGGAGGCAATCAGCCCCAGCATTTT. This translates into CASSQGGGNQPQHF.

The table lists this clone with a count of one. Here the CDR3 reads CASSSGQPTEAFF. CDR3 in DNA: TGCGCCAGCAGCTCGGGACAGCCAACTGAAGCTTTCTTT. V gene TRBV5-1 combines with J gene TRBJ1-1; 7 bases agree with TRBD1. V was clipped by 3 bases and J by 5 bases; unmatched bases: 4. The CDR3 sequence is 13 residues long. The V gene's germline CDR1 is SGHRS and CDR2 YFSETQ.

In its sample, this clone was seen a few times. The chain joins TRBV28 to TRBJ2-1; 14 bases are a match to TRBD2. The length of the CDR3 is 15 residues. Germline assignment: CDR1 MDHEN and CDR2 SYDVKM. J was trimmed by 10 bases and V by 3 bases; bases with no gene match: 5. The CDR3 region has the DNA TGTGCCAGCAGTTTGGGGACTAGCGGGGGAGGAGAGCAGTTCTTC. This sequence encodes CASSLGTSGGGEQFF. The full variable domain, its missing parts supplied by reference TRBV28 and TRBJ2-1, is DVKVTQSSRYLVKRTGEKVFLECVQDMDHENMFWYRQDPGLGLRLIYFSYDVKMKEKGDIPEGYSVSREKKERFSLILESASTNQTSMYLCASSLGTSGGGEQFFGPGTRLTVL.

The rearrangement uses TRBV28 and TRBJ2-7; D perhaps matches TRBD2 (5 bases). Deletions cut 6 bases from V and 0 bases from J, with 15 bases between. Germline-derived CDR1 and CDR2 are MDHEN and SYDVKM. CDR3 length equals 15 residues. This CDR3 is CASSIGGSSSYEQYF. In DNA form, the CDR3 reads TGTGCCAGCAGCATAGGCGGGTCGAGCTCCTACGAGCAGTACTTC.

The CDR3: CASSLDRAQPQHF. The CDR3 nucleotides read TGTGCCAGCAGTCTCGACAGGGCTCAGCCCCAGCATTTT. V is TRBV27 and J is TRBJ1-5, with 7 bases identical to TRBD1. Looked up from germline, CDR1 is MNHEY and CDR2 is SMNVEV (reference sequence). V gave up 5 bases and J gave up 6 bases; unmatched junction bases: 4. The CDR3 extends over 13 amino acids.

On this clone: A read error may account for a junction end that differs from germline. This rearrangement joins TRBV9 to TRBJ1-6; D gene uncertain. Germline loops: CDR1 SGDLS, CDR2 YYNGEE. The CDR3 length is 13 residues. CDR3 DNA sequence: TGTGCCAGCAGCGTAGAGGGAGGAGGAACCATCTACTTT. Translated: CASSVEGGGTIYF.

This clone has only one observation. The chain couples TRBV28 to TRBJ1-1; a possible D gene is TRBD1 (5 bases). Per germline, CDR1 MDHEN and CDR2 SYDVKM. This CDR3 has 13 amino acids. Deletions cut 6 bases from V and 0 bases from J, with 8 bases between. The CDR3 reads CASRPTVNTEAFF. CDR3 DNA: TGTGCCAGCAGGCCGACAGTGAACACTGAAGCTTTCTTT.

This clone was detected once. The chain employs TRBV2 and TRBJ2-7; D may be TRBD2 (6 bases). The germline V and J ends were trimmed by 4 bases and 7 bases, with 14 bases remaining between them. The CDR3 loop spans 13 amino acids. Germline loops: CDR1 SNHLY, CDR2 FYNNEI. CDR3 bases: TGTGCCAGCAGTGTAAGGGAGGCCTCGGAGCAGTACTTC. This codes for CASSVREASEQYF.